These 4 T cell receptor beta chains came from one sample sequenced in a study of shared clonotypes between healthy human individuals. TCRdb's copy holds only in-frame clones and misses some; the assay was immunoSEQ multiplex PCR. The data show roughly 810,000 clones, 90% to 97% seen once. Terminally differentiated effector memory CD45RA+ cells were excluded by CCR7 positive selection of CD45RO-negative cells. The material sequenced was naive CD8+ T cells sorted from blood. These receptors originate from a man aged 25 to 40 in good health.

A word on this clone: The same CDR3 also results from other DNA sequences found in this sample. The chain joins TRBV13 to TRBJ2-5, with 7 bases aligning to TRBD1. The V gene end was trimmed by 6 bases and the J gene end by 2 bases; junction bases not matched to a gene: 6. Per germline, CDR1 PRHDT and CDR2 FYEKMQ (reference sequence). The CDR3 contains 14 residues. DNA for the CDR3: TGTGCCAGCAGTTCGAGGACAGGTCAAGAGACCCAGTACTTC. The encoded protein is CASSSRTGQETQYF.

The chain recombines TRBV6-6 with TRBJ1-5; D unresolved. The CDR3 is made up of 11 amino acids. The V end was cut by 4 bases, the J end by 9 bases, with 7 bases between. Per the germline V gene, CDR1 is MNHNY and CDR2 is SVGAGI (reference sequence). CDR3 sequence (DNA): TGTGCCAGCAGTTTCTCTGGGCCCCAGCATTTT. Protein sequence: CASSFSGPQHF.

The chain links TRBV28 to TRBJ2-7; 10 nucleotides agree with TRBD2. Germline V lookup: CDR1 MDHEN, CDR2 SYDVKM. The length of the CDR3 is 16 residues. V shed 6 bases and J 3 bases; nucleotides not matched to a gene: 11. In nucleotides, the CDR3 is TGTGCCAGCAGCGGACAGCTAGCGGGAGTACTCTACGAGCAGTACTTC. It codes for CASSGQLAGVLYEQYF.

This sequence joins TRBV18 and TRBJ2-1; D possibly corresponds to TRBD1 (5 bases). The germline V gene has CDR1 KGHSH and CDR2 LQKENI. The CDR3 consists of 13 residues. The ends were cut back, 6 bases at V and 3 bases at J, with 9 bases in the middle. The CDR3, as DNA: TGTGCCAGCTCCGACAGTTACTACAATGAGCAGTTCTTC. The encoded protein is CASSDSYYNEQFF.